This T cell receptor beta chain originates from a study of CD8+CD57+ T cells in acquired aplastic anemia. As for the study in general: Quantities of DNA derived from sorted CD4+ and CD8+ cells averaged about 3.2 ug.

Germline V lookup: CDR1 SNHLY, CDR2 FYNNEI. V was clipped by 6 bases and J by 3 bases; unmatched bases: 5. This CDR3 spans 14 amino acids. CDR3 and TCR beta VDJ profiling relied on a genomic DNA template. TCRdb re-called the reads with MiXCR, one entry per CDR3 protein. Counted here are about 48,000 distinct CDR3 sequences, around 69% occurring once; the ten biggest clones make up approximately 34%. Study-level findings and limits: The same twenty-nine CD8+ CDR3 sequences occurred in patients and in controls.

In this sample, this clonotype turned up a few times. Its antigen remains unidentified. This receptor was identified in a human donor in good health, serving as a control. The chain is built from TRBV2 and TRBJ2-7, with 10 nucleotides matching TRBD1. The sequenced material came from sorted CD4+, CD8+, or CD8+CD57+ T cells (not recorded which) from PBMCs. The CDR3 spells CASSAGTGVYEQYF. CDR3 sequence (DNA): TGTGCCAGCAGCGCCGGGACAGGGGTCTACGAGCAGTACTTC.